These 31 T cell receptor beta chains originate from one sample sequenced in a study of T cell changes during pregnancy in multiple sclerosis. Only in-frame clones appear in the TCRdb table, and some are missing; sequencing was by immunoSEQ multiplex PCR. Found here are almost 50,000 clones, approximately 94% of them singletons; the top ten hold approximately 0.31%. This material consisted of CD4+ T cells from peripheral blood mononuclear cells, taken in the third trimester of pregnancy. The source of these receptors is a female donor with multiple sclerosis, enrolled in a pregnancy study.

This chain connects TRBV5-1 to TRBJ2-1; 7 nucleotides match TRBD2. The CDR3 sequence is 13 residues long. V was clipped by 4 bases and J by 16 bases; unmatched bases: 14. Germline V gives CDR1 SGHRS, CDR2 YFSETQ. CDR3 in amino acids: CASSPGTAGAGFF. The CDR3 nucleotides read TGCGCCAGCAGCCCGGGGACCGCGGGAGCCGGCTTCTTC. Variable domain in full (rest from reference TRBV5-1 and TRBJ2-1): KAGVTQTPRYLIKTRGQQVTLSCSPISGHRSVSWYQQTPGQGLQFLFEYFSETQRNKGNFPGRFSGRQFSNSRSEMNVSTLELGDSALYLCASSPGTAGAGFFGPGTRLTVL.

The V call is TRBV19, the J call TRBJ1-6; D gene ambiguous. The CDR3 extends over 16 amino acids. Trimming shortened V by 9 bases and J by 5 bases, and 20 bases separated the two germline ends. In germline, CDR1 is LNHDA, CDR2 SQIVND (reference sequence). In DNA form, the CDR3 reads TGTGCCAGCACAGCGGCCGGCAGGTTAAATAATTCACCCCTCCACTTT. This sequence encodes CASTAAGRLNNSPLHF.

The CDR3: CASSIRGGSWETQYF. The CDR3 DNA is TGTGCCAGTAGTATACGGGGGGGCTCGTGGGAGACCCAGTACTTC. The J gene is TRBJ2-5, the V gene TRBV19; 8 bases fit TRBD2. The ends lost 2 bases at V and 5 bases at J; junction bases unmatched: 7. Germline assignment: CDR1 LNHDA and CDR2 SQIVND (reference sequence). The CDR3 has 15 residues.

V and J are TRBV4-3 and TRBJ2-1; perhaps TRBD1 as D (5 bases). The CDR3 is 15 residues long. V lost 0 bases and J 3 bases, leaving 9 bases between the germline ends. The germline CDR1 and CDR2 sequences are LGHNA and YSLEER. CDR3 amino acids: CASSQDPGNYNEQFF. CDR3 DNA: TGCGCCAGCAGCCAAGATCCAGGGAACTACAATGAGCAGTTCTTC.

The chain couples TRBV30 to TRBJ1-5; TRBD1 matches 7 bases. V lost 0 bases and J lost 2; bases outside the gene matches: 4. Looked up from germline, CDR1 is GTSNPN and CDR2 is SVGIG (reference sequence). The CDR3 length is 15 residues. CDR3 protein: CAWSVQGKGNQPQHF. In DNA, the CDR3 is TGTGCCTGGAGTGTACAGGGGAAGGGCAATCAGCCCCAGCATTTT.

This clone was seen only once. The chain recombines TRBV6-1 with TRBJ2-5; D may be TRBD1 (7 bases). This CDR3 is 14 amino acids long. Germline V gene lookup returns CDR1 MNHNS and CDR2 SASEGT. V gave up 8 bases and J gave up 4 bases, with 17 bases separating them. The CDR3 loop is CASDPGGAGETQYF. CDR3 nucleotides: TGTGCCAGCGACCCAGGGGGAGCGGGAGAGACCCAGTACTTC.

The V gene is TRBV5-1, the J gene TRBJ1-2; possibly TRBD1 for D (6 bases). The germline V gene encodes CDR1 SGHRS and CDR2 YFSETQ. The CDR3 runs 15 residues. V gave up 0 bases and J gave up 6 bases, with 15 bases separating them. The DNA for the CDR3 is TGCGCCAGCAGCTTGGCGGCAGGGGTTATGGATGGCTACACCTTC. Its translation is CASSLAAGVMDGYTF. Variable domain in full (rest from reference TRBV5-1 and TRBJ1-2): KAGVTQTPRYLIKTRGQQVTLSCSPISGHRSVSWYQQTPGQGLQFLFEYFSETQRNKGNFPGRFSGRQFSNSRSEMNVSTLELGDSALYLCASSLAAGVMDGYTFGSGTRLTVV.

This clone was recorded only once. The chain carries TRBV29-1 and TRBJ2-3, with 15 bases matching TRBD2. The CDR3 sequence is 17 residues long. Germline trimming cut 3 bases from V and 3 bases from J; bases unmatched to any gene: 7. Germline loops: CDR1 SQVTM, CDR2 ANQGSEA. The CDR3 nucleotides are TGCAGCGTTGATGGGGGACTAGCGGGAGGAGCGACAGATACGCAGTATTTT. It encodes CSVDGGLAGGATDTQYF.

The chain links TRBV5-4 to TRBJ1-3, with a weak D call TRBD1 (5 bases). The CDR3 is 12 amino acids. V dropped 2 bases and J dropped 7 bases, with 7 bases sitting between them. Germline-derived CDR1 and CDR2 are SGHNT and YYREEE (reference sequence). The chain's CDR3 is CASSFQGNTIYF. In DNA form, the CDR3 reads TGTGCCAGCAGCTTTCAGGGTAACACCATATATTTT.

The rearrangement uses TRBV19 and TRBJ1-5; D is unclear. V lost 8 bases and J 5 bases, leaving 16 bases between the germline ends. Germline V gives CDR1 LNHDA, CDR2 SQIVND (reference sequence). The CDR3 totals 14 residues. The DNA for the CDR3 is TGTGCCAGTGTAAGACGGGGATTCGATCAGCCCCAGCATTTT. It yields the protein CASVRRGFDQPQHF.

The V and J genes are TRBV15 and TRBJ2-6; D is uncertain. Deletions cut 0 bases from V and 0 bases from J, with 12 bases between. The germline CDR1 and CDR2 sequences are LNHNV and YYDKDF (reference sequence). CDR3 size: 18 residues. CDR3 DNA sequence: TGTGCCACCAGCAGAGATCCAACAAGTACCTCTGGGGCCAACGTCCTGACTTTC. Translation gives CATSRDPTSTSGANVLTF. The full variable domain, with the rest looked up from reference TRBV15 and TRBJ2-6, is DAMVIQNPRYQVTQFGKPVTLSCSQTLNHNVMYWYQQKSSQAPKLLFHYYDKDFNNEADTPDNFQSRRPNTSFCFLDIRSPGLGDTAMYLCATSRDPTSTSGANVLTFGAGSRLTVL.

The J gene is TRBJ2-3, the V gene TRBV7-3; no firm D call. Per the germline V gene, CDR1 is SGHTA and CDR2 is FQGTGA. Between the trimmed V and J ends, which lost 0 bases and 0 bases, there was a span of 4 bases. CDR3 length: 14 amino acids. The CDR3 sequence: CASSLTSSTDTQYF. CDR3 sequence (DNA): TGTGCCAGCAGCTTAACGAGCAGCACAGATACGCAGTATTTT.

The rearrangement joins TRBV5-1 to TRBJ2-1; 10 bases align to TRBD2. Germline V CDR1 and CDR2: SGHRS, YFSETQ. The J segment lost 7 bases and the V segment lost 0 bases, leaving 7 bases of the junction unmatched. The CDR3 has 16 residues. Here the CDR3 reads CASSLEASGSYNEQFF. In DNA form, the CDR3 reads TGCGCCAGCAGCTTGGAGGCTAGCGGGAGTTATAATGAGCAGTTCTTC.

The CDR3 nucleotides read TGTGCCAGCTCAGTGACAGGAGACAATGAGCAGTTCTTC. This codes for CASSVTGDNEQFF. The chain is built from TRBV18 and TRBJ2-1, with a weak D call TRBD1 (6 bases). V was shortened by 5 bases and J by 5 bases, with 10 bases between the two germline ends. Germline loops: CDR1 KGHSH, CDR2 LQKENI. This CDR3 comprises 13 residues.

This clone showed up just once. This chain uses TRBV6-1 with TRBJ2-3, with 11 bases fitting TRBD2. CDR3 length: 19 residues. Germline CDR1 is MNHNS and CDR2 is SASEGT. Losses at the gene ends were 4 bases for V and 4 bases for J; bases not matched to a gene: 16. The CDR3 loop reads CASSGVPGLAASRADTQYF. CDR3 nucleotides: TGTGCCAGCAGTGGAGTTCCGGGACTAGCGGCCTCAAGGGCAGATACGCAGTATTTT.

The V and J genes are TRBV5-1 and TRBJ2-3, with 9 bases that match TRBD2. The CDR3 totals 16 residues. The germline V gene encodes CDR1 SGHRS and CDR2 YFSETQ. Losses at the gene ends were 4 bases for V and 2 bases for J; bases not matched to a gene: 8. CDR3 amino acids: CASSPLAGGHTDTQYF. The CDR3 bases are TGCGCCAGCAGCCCACTAGCGGGCGGGCACACAGATACGCAGTATTTT.

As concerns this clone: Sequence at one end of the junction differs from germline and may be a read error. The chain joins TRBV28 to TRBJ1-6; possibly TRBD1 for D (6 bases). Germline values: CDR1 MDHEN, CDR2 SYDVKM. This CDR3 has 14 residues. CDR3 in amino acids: CASQPQGTNLPLHF. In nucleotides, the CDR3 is TGTGCCAGCCAACCCCAGGGGACTAATTTACCCCTCCACTTT.

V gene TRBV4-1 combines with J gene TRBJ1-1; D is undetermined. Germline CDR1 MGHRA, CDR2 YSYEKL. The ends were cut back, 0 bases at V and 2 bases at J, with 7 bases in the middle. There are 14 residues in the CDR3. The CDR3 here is CASSQDWANTEAFF. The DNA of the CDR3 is TGCGCCAGCAGCCAAGATTGGGCAAACACTGAAGCTTTCTTT.

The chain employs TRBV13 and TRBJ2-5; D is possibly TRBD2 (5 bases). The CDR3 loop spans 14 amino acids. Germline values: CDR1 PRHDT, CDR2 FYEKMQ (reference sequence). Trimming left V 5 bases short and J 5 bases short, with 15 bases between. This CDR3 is CASSGGRPGETQYF. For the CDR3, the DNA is TGTGCCAGCAGCGGCGGACGTCCGGGGGAGACCCAGTACTTC.

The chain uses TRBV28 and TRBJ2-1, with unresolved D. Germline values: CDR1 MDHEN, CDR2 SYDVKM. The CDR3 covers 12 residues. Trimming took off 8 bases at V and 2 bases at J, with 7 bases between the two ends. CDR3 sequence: CASHSPYNEQFF. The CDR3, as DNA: TGTGCCAGCCACTCGCCCTACAATGAGCAGTTCTTC.

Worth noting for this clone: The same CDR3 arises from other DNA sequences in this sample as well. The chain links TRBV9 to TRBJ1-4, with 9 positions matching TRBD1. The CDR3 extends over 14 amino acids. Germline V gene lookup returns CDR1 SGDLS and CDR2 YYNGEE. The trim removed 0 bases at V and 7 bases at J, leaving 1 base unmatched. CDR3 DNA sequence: TGTGCCAGCAGCGTAGGACAGGGGGGTGAAAAACTGTTTTTT. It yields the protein CASSVGQGGEKLFF. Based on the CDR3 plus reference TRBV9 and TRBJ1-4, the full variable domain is DSGVTQTPKHLITATGQRVTLRCSPRSGDLSVYWYQQSLDQGLQFLIQYYNGEERAKGNILERFSAQQFPDLHSELNLSSLELGDSALYFCASSVGQGGEKLFFGSGTQLSVL.

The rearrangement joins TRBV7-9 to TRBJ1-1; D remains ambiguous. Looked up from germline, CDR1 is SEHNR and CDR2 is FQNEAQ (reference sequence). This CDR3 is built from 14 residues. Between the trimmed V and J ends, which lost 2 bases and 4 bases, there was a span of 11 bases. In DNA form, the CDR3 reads TGTGCCAGCAGCTTATTCCAGAGGGCCACTGAAGCTTTCTTT. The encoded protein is CASSLFQRATEAFF.

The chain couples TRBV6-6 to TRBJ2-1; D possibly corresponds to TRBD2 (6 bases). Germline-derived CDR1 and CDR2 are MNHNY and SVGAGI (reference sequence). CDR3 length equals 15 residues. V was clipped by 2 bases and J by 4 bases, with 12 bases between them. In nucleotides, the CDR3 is TGTGCCAGCAGTTACGCGGGGACGCGATACAATGAGCAGTTCTTC. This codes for CASSYAGTRYNEQFF.

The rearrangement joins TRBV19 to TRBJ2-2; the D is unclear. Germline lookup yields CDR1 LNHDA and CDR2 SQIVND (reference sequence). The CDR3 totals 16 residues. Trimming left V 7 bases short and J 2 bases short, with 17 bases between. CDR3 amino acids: CASTPAGGLNTGELFF. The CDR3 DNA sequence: TGTGCCAGTACCCCGGCCGGCGGCCTAAACACCGGGGAGCTGTTTTTT.

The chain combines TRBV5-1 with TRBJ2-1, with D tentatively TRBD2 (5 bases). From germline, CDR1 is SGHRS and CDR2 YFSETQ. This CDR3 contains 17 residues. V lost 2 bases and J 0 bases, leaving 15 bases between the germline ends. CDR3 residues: CASSLLGASSSYNEQFF. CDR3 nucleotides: TGCGCCAGCAGCTTATTGGGAGCGTCTAGCTCCTACAATGAGCAGTTCTTC.

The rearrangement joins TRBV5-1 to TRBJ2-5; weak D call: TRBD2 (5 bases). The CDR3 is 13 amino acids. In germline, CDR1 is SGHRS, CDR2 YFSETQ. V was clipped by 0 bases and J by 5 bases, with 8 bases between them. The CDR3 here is CASSLGRRETQYF. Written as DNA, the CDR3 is TGCGCCAGCAGCTTGGGACGGAGGGAGACCCAGTACTTC.

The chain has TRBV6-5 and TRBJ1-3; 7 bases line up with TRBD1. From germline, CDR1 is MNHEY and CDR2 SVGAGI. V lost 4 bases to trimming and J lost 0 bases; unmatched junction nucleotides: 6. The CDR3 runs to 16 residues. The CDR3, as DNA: TGTGCCAGCAGTTCCGGGACAGCACACTCTGGAAACACCATATATTTT. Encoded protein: CASSSGTAHSGNTIYF.

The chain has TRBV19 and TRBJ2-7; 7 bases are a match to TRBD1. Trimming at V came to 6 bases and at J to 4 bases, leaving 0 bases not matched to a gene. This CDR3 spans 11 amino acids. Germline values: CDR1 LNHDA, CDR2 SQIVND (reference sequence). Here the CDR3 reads CASRQGYEQYF. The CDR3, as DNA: TGTGCCAGTAGACAGGGGTACGAGCAGTACTTC.

CDR3 in amino acids: CASSHRTSGPRETQYF. The DNA for the CDR3 is TGTGCCAGCAGTCACAGGACTAGCGGGCCGCGAGAGACCCAGTACTTC. V is TRBV5-4 and J is TRBJ2-5; TRBD2 agrees at 11 bases. Trimming took 5 bases from V and 4 from J; bases not matched to a gene: 10. The CDR3 runs 16 residues. Germline V gene data show CDR1 as SGHNT and CDR2 as YYREEE (reference sequence).

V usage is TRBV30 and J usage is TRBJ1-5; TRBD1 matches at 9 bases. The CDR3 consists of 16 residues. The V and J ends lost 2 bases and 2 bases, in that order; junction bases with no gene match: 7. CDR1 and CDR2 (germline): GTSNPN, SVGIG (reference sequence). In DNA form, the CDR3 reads TGTGCCTGGAGTAGCAAAGGGACAGGGCGCAATCAGCCCCAGCATTTT. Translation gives CAWSSKGTGRNQPQHF.

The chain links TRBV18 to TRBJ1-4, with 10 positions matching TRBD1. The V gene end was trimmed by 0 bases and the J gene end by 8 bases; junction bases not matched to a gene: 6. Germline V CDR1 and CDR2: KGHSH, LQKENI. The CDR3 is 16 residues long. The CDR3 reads CASSPPSLTGGEKLFF. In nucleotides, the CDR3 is TGTGCCAGCTCACCACCGAGTTTGACAGGGGGCGAAAAACTGTTTTTT. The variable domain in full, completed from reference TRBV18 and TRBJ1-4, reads NAGVMQNPRHLVRRRGQEARLRCSPMKGHSHVYWYRQLPEEGLKFMVYLQKENIIDESGMPKERFSAEFPKEGPSILRIQQVVRGDSAAYFCASSPPSLTGGEKLFFGSGTQLSVL.